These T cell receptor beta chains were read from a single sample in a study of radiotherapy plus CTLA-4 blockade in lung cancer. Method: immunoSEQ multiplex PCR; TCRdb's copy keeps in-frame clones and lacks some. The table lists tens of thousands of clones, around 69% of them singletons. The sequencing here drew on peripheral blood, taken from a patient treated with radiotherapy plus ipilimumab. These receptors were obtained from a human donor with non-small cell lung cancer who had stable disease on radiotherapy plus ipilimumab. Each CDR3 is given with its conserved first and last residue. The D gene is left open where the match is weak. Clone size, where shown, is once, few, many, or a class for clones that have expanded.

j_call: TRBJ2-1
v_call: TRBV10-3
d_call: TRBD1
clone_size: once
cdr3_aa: CAISDVDRGNEQFF
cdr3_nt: TGTGCCATCAGTGACGTCGACAGGGGCAATGAGCAGTTCTTC

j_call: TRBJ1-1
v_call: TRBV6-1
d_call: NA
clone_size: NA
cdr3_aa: CASSEPRANTEAFF
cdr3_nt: TGTGCCAGCAGTGAACCGAGAGCTAACACTGAAGCTTTCTTT

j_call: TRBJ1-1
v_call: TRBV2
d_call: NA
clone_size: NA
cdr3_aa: CASGAELNTEAFF
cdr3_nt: TGTGCCAGCGGGGCAGAGCTGAACACTGAAGCTTTCTTT

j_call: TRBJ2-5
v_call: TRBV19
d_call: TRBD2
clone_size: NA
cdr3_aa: CASRASGGAAETQYF
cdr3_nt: TGTGCCAGTAGAGCTAGCGGGGGGGCGGCGGAGACCCAGTACTTC

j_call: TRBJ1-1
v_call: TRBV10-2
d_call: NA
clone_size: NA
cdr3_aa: CASTPGLNTEAFF
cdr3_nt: TGCGCCAGCACCCCGGGATTGAACACTGAAGCTTTCTTT

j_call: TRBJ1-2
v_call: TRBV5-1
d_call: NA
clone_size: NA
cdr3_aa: CASSPSPRPGALGYTF
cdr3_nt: TGCGCCAGCAGTCCTTCCCCCCGTCCGGGGGCGCTGGGCTACACCTTC

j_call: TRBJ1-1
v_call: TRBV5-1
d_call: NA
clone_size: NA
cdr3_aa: CASSIDSNTEAFF
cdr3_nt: TGCGCCAGCAGCATCGACAGCAACACTGAAGCTTTCTTT

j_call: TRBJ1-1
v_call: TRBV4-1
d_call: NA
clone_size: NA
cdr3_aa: CASSQDILSTEAFF
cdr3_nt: TGCGCCAGCAGCCAAGATATCCTTTCCACTGAAGCTTTCTTT

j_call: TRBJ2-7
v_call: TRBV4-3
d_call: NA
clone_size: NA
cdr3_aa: CASSQDEQVPSYEQYF
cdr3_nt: TGCGCCAGCAGCCAAGATGAGCAGGTCCCCTCCTACGAGCAGTACTTC

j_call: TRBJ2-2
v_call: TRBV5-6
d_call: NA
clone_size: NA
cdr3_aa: CASSGGAPGELFF
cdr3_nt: TGTGCCAGCAGCGGGGGGGCCCCCGGGGAGCTGTTTTTT

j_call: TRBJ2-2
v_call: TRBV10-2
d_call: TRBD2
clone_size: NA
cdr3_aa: CASSDPAGGPNTGELFF
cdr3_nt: TGCGCCAGCAGTGATCCAGCGGGGGGTCCGAACACCGGGGAGCTGTTTTTT

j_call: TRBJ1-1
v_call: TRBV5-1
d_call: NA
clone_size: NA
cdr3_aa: CASSFQSGDGITEAFF
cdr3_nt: TGCGCCAGCAGCTTCCAGTCAGGGGATGGAATCACTGAAGCTTTCTTT

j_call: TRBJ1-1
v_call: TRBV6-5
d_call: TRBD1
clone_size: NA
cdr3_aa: CASNHRQGTEAFF
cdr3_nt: TGTGCCAGCAATCACCGACAGGGTACTGAAGCTTTCTTT

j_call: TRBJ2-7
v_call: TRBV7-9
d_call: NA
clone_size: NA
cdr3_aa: CASSSAGPFSSEQYF
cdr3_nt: TGTGCCAGCAGCTCAGCCGGGCCGTTTTCTAGCGAGCAGTACTTC

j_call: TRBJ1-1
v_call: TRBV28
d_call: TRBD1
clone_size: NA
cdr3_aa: CASRADRFYTEAFF
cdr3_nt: TGTGCCAGCAGAGCGGACAGGTTCTACACTGAAGCTTTCTTT

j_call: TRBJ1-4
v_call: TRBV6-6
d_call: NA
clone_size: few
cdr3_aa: CASSNRDVEEKLFF
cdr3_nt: TGTGCCAGCAGTAACAGGGATGTAGAGGAAAAACTGTTTTTT

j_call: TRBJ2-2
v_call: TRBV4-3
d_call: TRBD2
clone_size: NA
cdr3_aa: CASSRDSSGGSPGELFF
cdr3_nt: TGCGCCAGCAGCCGAGACTCTAGCGGGGGTTCCCCCGGGGAGCTGTTTTTT

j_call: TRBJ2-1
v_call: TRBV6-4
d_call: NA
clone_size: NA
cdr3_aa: CASSDSSAINEQFF
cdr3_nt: TGTGCCAGCAGTGACTCTAGCGCCATCAATGAGCAGTTCTTC

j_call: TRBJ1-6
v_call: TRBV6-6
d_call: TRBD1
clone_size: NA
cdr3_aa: CASSYSSPGQNSPLHF
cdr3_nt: TGTGCCAGCAGTTACTCGTCTCCGGGACAGAATTCACCCCTCCACTTT

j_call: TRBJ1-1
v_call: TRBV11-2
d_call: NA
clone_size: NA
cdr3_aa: CASSPTSGSPTEAFF
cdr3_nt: TGTGCCAGCAGCCCGACCTCGGGGAGCCCCACTGAAGCTTTCTTT

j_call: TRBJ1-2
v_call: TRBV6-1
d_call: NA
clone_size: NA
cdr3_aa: CASSEVLTVNYGYTF
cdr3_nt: TGTGCCAGCAGTGAAGTCCTGACAGTGAACTATGGCTACACCTTC

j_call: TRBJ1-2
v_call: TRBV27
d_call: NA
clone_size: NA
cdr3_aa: CASSWAGQGMDGYTF
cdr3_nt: TGTGCCAGCAGTTGGGCAGGGCAGGGTATGGATGGCTACACCTTC

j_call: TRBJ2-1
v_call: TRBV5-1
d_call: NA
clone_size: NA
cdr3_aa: CASSLKNAGRYNEQFF
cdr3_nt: TGCGCCAGCAGCCTAAAGAATGCGGGGAGATACAATGAGCAGTTCTTC

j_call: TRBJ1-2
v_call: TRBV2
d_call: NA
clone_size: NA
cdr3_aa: CASTNQGLLNYGYTF
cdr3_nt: TGTGCCAGCACCAACCAGGGCCTATTAAACTATGGCTACACCTTC

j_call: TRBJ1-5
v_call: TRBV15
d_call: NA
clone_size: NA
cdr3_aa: CATSGGGLSNQPQHF
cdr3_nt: TGTGCCACCAGCGGAGGGGGACTAAGCAATCAGCCCCAGCATTTT

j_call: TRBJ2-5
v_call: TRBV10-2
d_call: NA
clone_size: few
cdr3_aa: CASSAFGETQYF
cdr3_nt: TGCGCCAGCAGTGCCTTCGGGGAGACCCAGTACTTC

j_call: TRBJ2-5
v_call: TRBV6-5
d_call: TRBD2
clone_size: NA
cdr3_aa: CASSPGTSVETQYF
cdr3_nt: TGTGCCAGCAGCCCCGGGACTAGCGTAGAGACCCAGTACTTC

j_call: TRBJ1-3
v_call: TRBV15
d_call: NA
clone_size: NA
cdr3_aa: CATSRDKLSGNTIYF
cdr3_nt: TGTGCCACCAGCAGAGATAAGCTCTCTGGAAACACCATATATTTT

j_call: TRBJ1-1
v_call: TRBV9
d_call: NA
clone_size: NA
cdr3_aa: CASSDDQQVHRGAFF
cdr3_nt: TGTGCCAGCAGCGACGACCAACAGGTCCACCGGGGGGCTTTCTTT

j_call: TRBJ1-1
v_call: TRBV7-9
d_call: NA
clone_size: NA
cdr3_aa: CASSPDTRRTEAFF
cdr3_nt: TGTGCCAGCAGCCCCGACACCCGCAGAACTGAAGCTTTCTTT

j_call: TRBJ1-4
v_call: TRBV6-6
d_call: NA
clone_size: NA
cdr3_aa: CASSTRDTTNEKLFF
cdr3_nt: TGTGCCAGCAGCACCAGGGACACAACTAATGAAAAACTGTTTTTT

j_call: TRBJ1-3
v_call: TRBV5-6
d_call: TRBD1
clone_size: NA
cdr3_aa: CASSLAGTAGNTIYF
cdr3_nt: TGTGCCAGCAGCTTGGCCGGGACAGCCGGAAACACCATATATTTT

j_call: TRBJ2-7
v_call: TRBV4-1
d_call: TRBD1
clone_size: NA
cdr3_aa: CASSHPGQGAKEQYF
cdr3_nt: TGCGCCAGCAGCCACCCGGGACAGGGGGCTAAAGAGCAGTACTTC

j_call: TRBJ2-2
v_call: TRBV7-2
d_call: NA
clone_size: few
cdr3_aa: CASSPATFTGELFF
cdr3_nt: TGTGCCAGCAGCCCTGCGACTTTTACCGGGGAGCTGTTTTTT

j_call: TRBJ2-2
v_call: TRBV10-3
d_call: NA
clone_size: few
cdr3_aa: CAISSVRGELFF
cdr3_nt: TGTGCCATCAGTTCAGTCCGCGGGGAGCTGTTTTTT

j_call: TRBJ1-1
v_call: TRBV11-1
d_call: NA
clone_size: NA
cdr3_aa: CASSLPAFGNTEAFF
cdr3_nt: TGTGCCAGCAGCTTACCGGCATTCGGAAATACTGAAGCTTTCTTT

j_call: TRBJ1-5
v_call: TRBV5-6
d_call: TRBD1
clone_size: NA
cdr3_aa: CASSLWDRGRDQPQHF
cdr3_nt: TGTGCCAGCAGCTTGTGGGACAGGGGGCGGGATCAGCCCCAGCATTTT

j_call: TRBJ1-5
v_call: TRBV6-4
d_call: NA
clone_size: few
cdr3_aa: CASSDRRIPQHF
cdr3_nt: TGTGCCAGCAGTGACCGGCGCATCCCCCAGCATTTT

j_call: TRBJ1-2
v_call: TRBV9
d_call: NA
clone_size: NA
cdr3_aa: CASSVAGGRPYGYTF
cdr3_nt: TGTGCCAGCAGCGTAGCTGGCGGCAGGCCCTATGGCTACACCTTC

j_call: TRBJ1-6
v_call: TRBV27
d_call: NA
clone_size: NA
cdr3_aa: CATSRGTSSYNSPLHF
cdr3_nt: TGTGCCACAAGCCGGGGGACGAGCTCCTATAATTCACCCCTCCACTTT

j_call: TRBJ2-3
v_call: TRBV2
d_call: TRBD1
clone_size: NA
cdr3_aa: CASTRQGEDTQYF
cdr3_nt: TGTGCCAGCACCCGACAGGGGGAAGATACGCAGTATTTT

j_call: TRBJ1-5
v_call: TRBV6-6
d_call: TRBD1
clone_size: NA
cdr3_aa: CASSPGQGHQPQHF
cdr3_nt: TGTGCCAGCAGCCCGGGACAGGGGCATCAGCCCCAGCATTTT

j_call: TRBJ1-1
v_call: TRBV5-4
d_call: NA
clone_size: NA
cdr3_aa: CASRLGETNTEAFF
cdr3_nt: TGTGCCAGCAGATTGGGGGAGACGAACACTGAAGCTTTCTTT

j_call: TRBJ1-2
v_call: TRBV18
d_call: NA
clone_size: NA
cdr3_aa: CASSPPSSQRNYGYTF
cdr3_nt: TGTGCCAGCTCACCACCGTCCTCACAGCGTAACTATGGCTACACCTTC

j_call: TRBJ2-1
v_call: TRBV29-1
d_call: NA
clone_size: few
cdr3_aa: CSVEFPSGVSSYNEQFF
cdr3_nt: TGCAGCGTTGAATTTCCGTCGGGAGTATCCTCCTACAATGAGCAGTTCTTC

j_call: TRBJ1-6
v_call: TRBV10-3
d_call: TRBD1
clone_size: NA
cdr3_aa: CATRDSGSYNSPLHF
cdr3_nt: TGTGCCACCCGGGACAGCGGATCCTATAATTCACCCCTCCACTTT

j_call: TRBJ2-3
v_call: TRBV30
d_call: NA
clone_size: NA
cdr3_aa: CAWSGGTDTQYF
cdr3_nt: TGTGCCTGGAGTGGGGGCACAGATACGCAGTATTTT

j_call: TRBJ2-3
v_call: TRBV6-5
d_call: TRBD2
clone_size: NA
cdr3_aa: CASSSNSGSTDTQYF
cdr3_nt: TGTGCCAGCAGTTCCAACAGCGGGAGTACAGATACGCAGTATTTT

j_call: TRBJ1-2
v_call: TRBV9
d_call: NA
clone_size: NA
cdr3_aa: CVSSVALGQGRRGYTF
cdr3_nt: TGTGTCAGCAGCGTAGCCCTTGGGCAGGGGAGGAGAGGCTACACCTTC

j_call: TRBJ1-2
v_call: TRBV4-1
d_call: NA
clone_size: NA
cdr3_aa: CASSQRERGDYGYTF
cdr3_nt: TGCGCCAGCAGCCAACGTGAACGGGGGGACTATGGCTACACCTTC

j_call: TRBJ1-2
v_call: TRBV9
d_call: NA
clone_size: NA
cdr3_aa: CASSVEPHGEGGYTF
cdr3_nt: TGTGCCAGCAGCGTAGAGCCCCACGGGGAGGGGGGCTACACCTTC